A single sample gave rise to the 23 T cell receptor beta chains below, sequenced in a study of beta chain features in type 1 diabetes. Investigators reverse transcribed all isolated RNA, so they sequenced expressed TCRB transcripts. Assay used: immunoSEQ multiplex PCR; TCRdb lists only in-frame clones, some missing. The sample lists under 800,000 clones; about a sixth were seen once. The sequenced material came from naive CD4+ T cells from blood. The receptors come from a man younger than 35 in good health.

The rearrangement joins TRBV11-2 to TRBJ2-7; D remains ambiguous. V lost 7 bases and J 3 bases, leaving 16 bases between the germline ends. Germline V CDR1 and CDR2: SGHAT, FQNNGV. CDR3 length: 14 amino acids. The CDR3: CASNLRSVYYEQYF. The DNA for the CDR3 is TGTGCCAGCAACCTCCGGAGCGTCTACTACGAGCAGTACTTC.

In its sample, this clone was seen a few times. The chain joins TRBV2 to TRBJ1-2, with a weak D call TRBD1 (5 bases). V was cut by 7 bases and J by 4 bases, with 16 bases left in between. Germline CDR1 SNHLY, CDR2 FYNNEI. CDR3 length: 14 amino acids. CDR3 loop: CASTEDTGGYGYTF. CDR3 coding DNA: TGTGCCAGCACTGAGGACACGGGAGGCTATGGCTACACCTTC.

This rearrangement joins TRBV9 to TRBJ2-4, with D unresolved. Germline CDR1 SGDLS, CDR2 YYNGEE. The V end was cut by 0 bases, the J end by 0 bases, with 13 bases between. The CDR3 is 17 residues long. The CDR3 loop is CASSVEGSPLAKNIQYF. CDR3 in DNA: TGTGCCAGCAGCGTAGAGGGCAGCCCCTTAGCCAAAAACATTCAGTACTTC.

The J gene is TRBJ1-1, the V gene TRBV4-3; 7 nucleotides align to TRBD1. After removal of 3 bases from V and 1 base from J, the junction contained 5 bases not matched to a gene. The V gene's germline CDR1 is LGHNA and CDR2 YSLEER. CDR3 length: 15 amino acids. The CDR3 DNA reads TGCGCCAGCAGCCACGGGGACAGAAAGAACACTGAAGCTTTCTTT. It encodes CASSHGDRKNTEAFF.

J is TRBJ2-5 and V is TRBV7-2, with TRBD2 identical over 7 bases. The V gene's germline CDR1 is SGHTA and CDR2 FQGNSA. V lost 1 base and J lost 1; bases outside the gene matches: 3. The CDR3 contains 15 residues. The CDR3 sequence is CASSLDGRFQETQYF. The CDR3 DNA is TGTGCCAGCAGCTTAGACGGGAGGTTCCAAGAGACCCAGTACTTC.

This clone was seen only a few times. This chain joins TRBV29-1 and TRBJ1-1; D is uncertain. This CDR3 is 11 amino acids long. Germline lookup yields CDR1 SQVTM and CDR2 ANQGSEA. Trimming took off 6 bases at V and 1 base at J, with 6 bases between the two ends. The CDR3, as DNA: TGCAGCGTGACCAAGAACACTGAAGCTTTCTTT. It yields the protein CSVTKNTEAFF.

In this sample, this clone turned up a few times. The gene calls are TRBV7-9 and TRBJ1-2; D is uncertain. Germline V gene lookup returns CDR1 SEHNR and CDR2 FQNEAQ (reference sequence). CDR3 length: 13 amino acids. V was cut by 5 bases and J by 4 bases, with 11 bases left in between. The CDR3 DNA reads TGTGCCAGCAGCCGAACCGGGAGCTATGGCTACACCTTC. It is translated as CASSRTGSYGYTF.

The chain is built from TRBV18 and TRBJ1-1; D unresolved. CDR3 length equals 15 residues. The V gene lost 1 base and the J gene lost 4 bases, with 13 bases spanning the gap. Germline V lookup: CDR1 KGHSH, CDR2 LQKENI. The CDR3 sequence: CASSPQRGWGTEAFF. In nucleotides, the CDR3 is TGTGCCAGCTCACCACAGAGAGGCTGGGGCACTGAAGCTTTCTTT.

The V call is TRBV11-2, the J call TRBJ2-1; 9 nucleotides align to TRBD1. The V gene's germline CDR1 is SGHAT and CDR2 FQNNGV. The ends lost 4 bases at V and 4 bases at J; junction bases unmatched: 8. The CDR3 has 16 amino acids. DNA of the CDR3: TGTGCCAGCAGCTCGATAAGGGACAGGGCTTACAATGAGCAGTTCTTC. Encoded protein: CASSSIRDRAYNEQFF.

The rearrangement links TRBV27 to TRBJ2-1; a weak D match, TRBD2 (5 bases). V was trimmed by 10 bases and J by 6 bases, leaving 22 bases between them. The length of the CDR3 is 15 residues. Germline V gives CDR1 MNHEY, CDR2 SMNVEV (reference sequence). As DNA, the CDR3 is TGTGCCACCTCTCCCCGAAGCGGATGGGGCAATGAGCAGTTCTTC. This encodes CATSPRSGWGNEQFF.

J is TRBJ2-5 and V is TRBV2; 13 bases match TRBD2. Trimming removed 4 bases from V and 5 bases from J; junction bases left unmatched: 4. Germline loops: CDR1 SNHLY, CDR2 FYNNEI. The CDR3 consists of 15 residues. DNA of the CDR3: TGTGCCAGCAGTGGGACTAGCGGGGGCCTTGAGACCCAGTACTTC. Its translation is CASSGTSGGLETQYF. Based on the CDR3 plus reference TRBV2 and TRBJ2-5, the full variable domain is EPEVTQTPSHQVTQMGQEVILRCVPISNHLYFYWYRQILGQKVEFLVSFYNNEISEKSEIFDDQFSVERPDGSNFTLKIRSTKLEDSAMYFCASSGTSGGLETQYFGPGTRLLVL.

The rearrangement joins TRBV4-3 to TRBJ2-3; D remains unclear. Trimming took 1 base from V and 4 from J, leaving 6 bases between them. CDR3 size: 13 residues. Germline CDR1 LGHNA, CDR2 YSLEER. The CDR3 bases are TGCGCCAGCAGCCAAGGGTCGGCAGATACGCAGTATTTT. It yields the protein CASSQGSADTQYF.

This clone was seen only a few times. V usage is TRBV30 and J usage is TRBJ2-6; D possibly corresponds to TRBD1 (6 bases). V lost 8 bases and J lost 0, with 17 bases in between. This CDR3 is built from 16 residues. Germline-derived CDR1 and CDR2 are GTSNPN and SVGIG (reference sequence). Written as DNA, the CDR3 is TGTGCCCGGGACATGGACCACCACTCTGGGGCCAACGTCCTGACTTTC. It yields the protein CARDMDHHSGANVLTF.

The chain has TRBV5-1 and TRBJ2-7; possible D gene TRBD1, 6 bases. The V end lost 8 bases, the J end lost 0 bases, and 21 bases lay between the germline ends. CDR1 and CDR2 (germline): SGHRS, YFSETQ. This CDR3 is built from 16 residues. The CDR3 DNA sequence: TGCGCCAGTATACCCACGGGACAAAGAGCCTCCTACGAGCAGTACTTC. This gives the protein CASIPTGQRASYEQYF.

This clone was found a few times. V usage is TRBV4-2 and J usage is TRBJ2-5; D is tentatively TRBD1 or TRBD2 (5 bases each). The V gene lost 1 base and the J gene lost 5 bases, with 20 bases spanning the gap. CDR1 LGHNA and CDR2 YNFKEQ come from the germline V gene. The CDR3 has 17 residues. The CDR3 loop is CASSQGGEGPWGETQYF. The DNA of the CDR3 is TGTGCCAGCAGCCAAGGTGGAGAAGGTCCGTGGGGGGAGACCCAGTACTTC.

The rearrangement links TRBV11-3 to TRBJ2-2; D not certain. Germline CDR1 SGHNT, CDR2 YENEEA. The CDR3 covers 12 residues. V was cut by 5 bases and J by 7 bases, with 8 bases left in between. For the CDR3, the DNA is TGTGCCAGCAGCCTCTGGCTCGGGGAGCTGTTTTTT. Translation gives CASSLWLGELFF.

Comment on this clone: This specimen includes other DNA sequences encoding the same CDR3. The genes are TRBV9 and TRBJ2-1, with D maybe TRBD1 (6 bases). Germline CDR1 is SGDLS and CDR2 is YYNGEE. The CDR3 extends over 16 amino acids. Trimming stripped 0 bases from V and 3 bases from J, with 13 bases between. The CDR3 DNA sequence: TGTGCCAGCAGCGTAGCGGGGCAGGGGTACTACAATGAGCAGTTCTTC. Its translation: CASSVAGQGYYNEQFF.

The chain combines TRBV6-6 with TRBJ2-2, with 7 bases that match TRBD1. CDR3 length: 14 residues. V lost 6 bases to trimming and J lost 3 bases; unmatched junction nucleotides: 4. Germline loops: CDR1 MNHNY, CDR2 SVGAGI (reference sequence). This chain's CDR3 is CASRVTGYTGELFF. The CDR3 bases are TGTGCCAGCAGGGTGACAGGGTACACCGGGGAGCTGTTTTTT.

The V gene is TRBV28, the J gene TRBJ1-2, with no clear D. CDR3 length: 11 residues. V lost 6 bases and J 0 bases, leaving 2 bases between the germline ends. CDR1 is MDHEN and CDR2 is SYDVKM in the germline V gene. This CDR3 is CASRANYGYTF. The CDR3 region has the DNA TGTGCCAGCAGGGCTAACTATGGCTACACCTTC.

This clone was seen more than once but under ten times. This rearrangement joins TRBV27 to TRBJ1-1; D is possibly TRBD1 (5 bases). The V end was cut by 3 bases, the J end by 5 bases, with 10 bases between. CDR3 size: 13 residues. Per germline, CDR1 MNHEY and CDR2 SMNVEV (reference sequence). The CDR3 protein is CASSFWGWTEAFF. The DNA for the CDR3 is TGTGCCAGCAGTTTTTGGGGGTGGACTGAAGCTTTCTTT.

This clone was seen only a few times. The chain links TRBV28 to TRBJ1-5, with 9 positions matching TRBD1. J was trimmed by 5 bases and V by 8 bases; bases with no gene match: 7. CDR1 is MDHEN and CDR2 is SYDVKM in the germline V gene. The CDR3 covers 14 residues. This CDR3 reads CASLTGGRDQPQHF. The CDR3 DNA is TGTGCCAGCCTTACAGGGGGCAGGGATCAGCCCCAGCATTTT.

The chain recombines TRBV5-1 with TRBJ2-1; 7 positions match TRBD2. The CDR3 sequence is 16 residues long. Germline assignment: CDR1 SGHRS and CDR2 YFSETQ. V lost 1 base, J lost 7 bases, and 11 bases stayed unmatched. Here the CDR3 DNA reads TGCGCCAGCAGCTTGTCGTCACTTCCCGGGGGGAATGAGCAGTTCTTC. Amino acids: CASSLSSLPGGNEQFF.

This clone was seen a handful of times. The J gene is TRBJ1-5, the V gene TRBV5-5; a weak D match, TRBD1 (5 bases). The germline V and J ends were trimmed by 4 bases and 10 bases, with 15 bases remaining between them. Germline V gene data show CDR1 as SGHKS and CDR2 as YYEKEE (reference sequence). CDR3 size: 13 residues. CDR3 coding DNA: TGTGCCAGCAGCATACTCGGGACGGAACCCCAGCATTTT. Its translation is CASSILGTEPQHF.